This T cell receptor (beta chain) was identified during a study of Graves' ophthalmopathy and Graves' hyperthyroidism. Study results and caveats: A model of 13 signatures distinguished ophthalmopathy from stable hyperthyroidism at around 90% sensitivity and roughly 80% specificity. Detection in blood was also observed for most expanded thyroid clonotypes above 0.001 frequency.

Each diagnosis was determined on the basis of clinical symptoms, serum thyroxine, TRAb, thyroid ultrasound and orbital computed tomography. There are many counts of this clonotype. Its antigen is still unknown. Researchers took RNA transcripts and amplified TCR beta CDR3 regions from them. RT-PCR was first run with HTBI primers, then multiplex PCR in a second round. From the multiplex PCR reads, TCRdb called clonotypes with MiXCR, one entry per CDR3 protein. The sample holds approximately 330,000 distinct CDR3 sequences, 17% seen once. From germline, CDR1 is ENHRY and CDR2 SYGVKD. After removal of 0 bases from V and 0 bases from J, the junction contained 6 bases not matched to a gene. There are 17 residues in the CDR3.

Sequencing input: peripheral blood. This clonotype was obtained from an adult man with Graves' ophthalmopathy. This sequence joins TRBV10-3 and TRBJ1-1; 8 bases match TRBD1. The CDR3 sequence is CAISESGQGKVNTEAFF. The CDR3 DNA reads TGTGCCATCAGTGAGTCAGGACAGGGAAAGGTGAACACTGAAGCTTTCTTT.